The 3 T cell receptor beta chains below were found in one sample sequenced in a study of shared clonotypes between healthy human individuals. Assay used: immunoSEQ multiplex PCR; TCRdb lists only in-frame clones, some missing. The profile shows roughly 330,000 clones, over 65% of them singletons. Sequencing was performed on memory CD4+ T cells sorted from blood. Subset described: CD45RA-negative fraction. The receptors come from a man aged 30 to 39 in good health.

The chain recombines TRBV18 with TRBJ2-7; either TRBD1 or TRBD2 may fit D (5 bases each). The CDR3 covers 16 residues. V shed 3 bases and J shed 3 bases, with 18 bases lying between them. Germline-derived CDR1 and CDR2 are KGHSH and LQKENI. The DNA of the CDR3 is TGTGCCAGCTCACCCCTCCCCCGGGACGGCAACTACGAGCAGTACTTC. Translating gives CASSPLPRDGNYEQYF.

The chain combines TRBV11-2 with TRBJ1-1; a weak D match, TRBD1 (5 bases). Trimming took off 2 bases at V and 1 base at J, with 14 bases between the two ends. In germline, CDR1 is SGHAT, CDR2 FQNNGV. The CDR3 has 16 residues. The CDR3 reads CASSLRSGTANTEAFF. CDR3 DNA: TGTGCCAGCAGCTTAAGGAGCGGGACGGCGAACACTGAAGCTTTCTTT.

The chain couples TRBV7-9 to TRBJ2-5; the match to TRBD2 covers 10 bases. Germline-derived CDR1 and CDR2 are SEHNR and FQNEAQ (reference sequence). V was clipped by 5 bases and J by 3 bases; unmatched bases: 3. The CDR3 loop spans 14 amino acids. DNA for the CDR3: TGTGCCAGCAGCCGGAGCGGGGGGGAAGAGACCCAGTACTTC. Protein: CASSRSGGEETQYF.